This note documents a single TCR beta chain sequence. Its antigen is currently unknown. Here immunoSEQ multiplex PCR was the method, and the copy in TCRdb shows in-frame clones only, minus some. In the table there are some 58,000 clones, more than 80% of which are singletons. The data originate from a study of OX40 agonist ivuxolimab in advanced cancers. The overall study: In this cohort, patients received ivuxolimab, an agonistic anti-OX40 (CD134) antibody. Eligibility rules accepted prior anti-PD-1, anti-PD-L1 or anti-CTLA-4 therapy, and roughly 42% had some. Study observations and caveats: Low normalized T-cell clonal expansion was also seen in some nonresponders.

Blood specimens came from baseline, cycle 4 day 1, and cycle 7 day 1. V was clipped by 4 bases and J by 5 bases, with 10 bases between them. Germline V gene data show CDR1 as SGHNT and CDR2 as YYREEE (reference sequence). The CDR3 has 13 residues. The chain is built from TRBV5-4 and TRBJ2-1, with unresolved D. The clonotype comes from an adult with an advanced solid tumor such as melanoma, head and neck, liver or kidney cancer. Specimen: CD4+ or CD8+ T cells sorted from blood, collected in a trial of the OX40 agonist ivuxolimab. The CDR3 nucleotides read TGTGCCAGCAGCGGGGAAGCCCACAATGAGCAGTTCTTC. Its translation: CASSGEAHNEQFF.